Detailed here is one T cell receptor (beta chain). The antigen remains undetermined. Trimming removed 7 bases at V and 5 bases at J, with 14 bases between. The CDR3 has 14 amino acids. Germline CDR1 and CDR2: SEHNR and FQNEAQ (reference sequence). The authors made TCR beta libraries by quantitative 5'-RACE with molecular barcodes. TCRdb re-analysed the 5' RACE reads in MiXCR, keeping a single row per CDR3 protein. The data contain over 600,000 distinct CDR3 sequences, around 20% of them seen just once; the ten biggest clones take up around 19%. The data originate from a study of CD8 T cells in ankylosing spondylitis. Overall study results and limits: Disease-linked clones were found to be CD8+ and relatively rare in peripheral blood. Some motif variants had been reported before (in reactive arthritis synovial fluid and blood). From matched ankylosing spondylitis synovial fluid, disease-linked clones were reportedly recovered at significantly enriched levels. What appeared characteristic of ankylosing spondylitis blood was a TCR beta motif of several highly homologous variants.

The chain carries TRBV7-9 and TRBJ1-4, with no clear D. The source is a male donor with ankylosing spondylitis. Sequenced sample: blood, either unsorted or a sorted T cell fraction (not recorded which). The CDR3 protein is CASTQSQANEKLFF. CDR3 bases: TGTGCCAGCACCCAAAGCCAGGCCAATGAAAAACTGTTTTTT.